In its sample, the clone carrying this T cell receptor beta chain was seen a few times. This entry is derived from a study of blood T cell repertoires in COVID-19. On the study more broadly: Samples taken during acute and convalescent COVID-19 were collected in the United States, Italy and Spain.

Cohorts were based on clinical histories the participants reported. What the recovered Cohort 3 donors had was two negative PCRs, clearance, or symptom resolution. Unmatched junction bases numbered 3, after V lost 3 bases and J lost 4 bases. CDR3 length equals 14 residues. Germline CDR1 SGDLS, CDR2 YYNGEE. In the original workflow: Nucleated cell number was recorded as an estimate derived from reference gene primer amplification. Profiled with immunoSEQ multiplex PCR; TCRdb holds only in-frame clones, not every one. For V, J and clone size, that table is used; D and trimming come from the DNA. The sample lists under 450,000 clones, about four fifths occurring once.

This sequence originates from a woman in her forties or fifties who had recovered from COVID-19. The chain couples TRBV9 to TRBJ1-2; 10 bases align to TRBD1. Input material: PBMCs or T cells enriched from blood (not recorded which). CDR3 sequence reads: CASSGDRGAYGYTF. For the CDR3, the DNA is TGTGCCAGCAGCGGGGACAGGGGCGCCTATGGCTACACCTTC.